Below are 7 T cell receptor beta chains sequenced from a single sample in a study of T cell responses to AZD1222 COVID-19 vaccine. Profiled with immunoSEQ multiplex PCR; TCRdb holds only in-frame clones, not every one. The sample records fewer than 250,000 clones, 93% being singletons. The sample in question was peripheral blood, obtained on day 0 of MenACWY control vaccination. These receptor sequences come from an adult in good health.

V gene TRBV7-3 combines with J gene TRBJ2-3; 7 bases fit TRBD1. V lost 6 bases and J lost 6; bases outside the gene matches: 9. Germline values: CDR1 SGHTA, CDR2 FQGTGA. This CDR3 has 14 residues. CDR3 nucleotides: TGTGCCAGCAGTCCGGGACAGAGGTCCGATACGCAGTATTTT. This sequence encodes CASSPGQRSDTQYF.

The rearrangement links TRBV19 to TRBJ1-5; maybe TRBD1 (6 bases). CDR1 is LNHDA, CDR2 SQIVND, per germline (reference sequence). V dropped 7 bases and J dropped 3 bases, with 16 bases sitting between them. This CDR3 comprises 15 residues. The chain's CDR3 is CASTSQGSTNQPQHF. The DNA of the CDR3 is TGTGCCAGTACCTCACAGGGATCGACCAATCAGCCCCAGCATTTT.

The chain employs TRBV7-2 and TRBJ1-5; D is unclear. CDR1 is SGHTA and CDR2 is FQGNSA in the germline V gene. The CDR3 contains 16 residues. V lost 4 bases and J 5 bases, leaving 18 bases between the germline ends. CDR3 sequence reads: CASSSRREGVDQPQHF. CDR3 sequence (DNA): TGTGCCAGCAGCTCAAGAAGAGAGGGTGTCGATCAGCCCCAGCATTTT.

The V and J genes are TRBV2 and TRBJ2-5; D possibly corresponds to TRBD1 (6 bases). The V gene lost 6 bases and the J gene lost 4 bases, with 15 bases spanning the gap. Germline V lookup: CDR1 SNHLY, CDR2 FYNNEI. The CDR3 is 14 residues long. CDR3 nucleotides: TGTGCCAGCAGGGCGGACAGTACCTCAGAGACCCAGTACTTC. The encoded protein is CASRADSTSETQYF.

The CDR3 loop reads CASSYRGPVNQPQHF. The CDR3 DNA sequence: TGTGCCAGCAGTTACCGAGGTCCGGTTAATCAGCCCCAGCATTTT. This rearrangement joins TRBV6-2 or TRBV6-3 to TRBJ1-5; no clear D. The germline V gene encodes CDR1 MNHEY and CDR2 SVGEGT. Trimming removed 2 bases from V and 4 bases from J, with 12 bases in between. The CDR3 contains 15 residues.

J is TRBJ1-6 and V is TRBV6-5, with 8 positions matching TRBD1. The J segment lost 10 bases and the V segment lost 5 bases, leaving 7 bases of the junction unmatched. Germline loops: CDR1 MNHEY, CDR2 SVGAGI. This CDR3 has 14 residues. The CDR3, as DNA: TGTGCCAGCAGTATGACAGGGGTGGACTCACCCCTCCACTTT. The encoded protein is CASSMTGVDSPLHF.

The chain carries TRBV19 and TRBJ2-5, with D maybe TRBD2 (5 bases). Trimming removed 1 base at V and 5 bases at J, with 5 bases between. The CDR3 runs to 12 residues. Germline assignment: CDR1 LNHDA and CDR2 SQIVND (reference sequence). CDR3 nucleotides: TGTGCCAGTAGTATAGGCGGGGAGACCCAGTACTTC. It translates to CASSIGGETQYF.